The 5 T cell receptor beta chains given below trace back to one sample, sequenced in a study of control samples from healthy donors and cancer patients. The table came from immunoSEQ multiplex PCR; TCRdb's copy has only in-frame clones and leaves some out. The table has under 450,000 clones, 80% to 95% seen once; the top ten hold about 6.3%. Sequencing was performed on PBMCs. The receptors originated from a middle-aged man with head and neck cancer.

This rearrangement joins TRBV19 to TRBJ2-7; D gene unclear. This CDR3 has 14 amino acids. From germline, CDR1 is LNHDA and CDR2 SQIVND (reference sequence). V lost 7 bases and J 6 bases, leaving 19 bases between the germline ends. CDR3 sequence reads: CASTNPRFPLEQYF. In DNA, the CDR3 is TGTGCCAGTACCAATCCCCGATTCCCCCTCGAGCAGTACTTC.

DNA of the CDR3: TGCGCCAGCAGCTTGGCAGGGGGCCGTAATCAGCCCCAGCATTTT. Its protein product is CASSLAGGRNQPQHF. The chain employs TRBV5-1 and TRBJ1-5; 8 bases are shared with TRBD1. Germline V gene data show CDR1 as SGHRS and CDR2 as YFSETQ. CDR3 length: 15 residues. The V segment lost 0 bases and the J segment 4 bases; nucleotides outside the gene matches: 3.

The chain uses TRBV2 and TRBJ1-6; D possibly corresponds to TRBD1 (5 bases). CDR3 size: 15 residues. CDR1 is SNHLY and CDR2 is FYNNEI in the germline V gene. Trimming took 2 bases from V and 8 from J, leaving 13 bases between them. CDR3 residues: CASSETGREDSPLHF. CDR3 coding DNA: TGTGCCAGCAGTGAAACGGGCAGGGAGGATTCACCCCTCCACTTT.

The count of this clone is one. CDR3 coding DNA: TGTGCCAGCAGCTTAGGAAGGGGATTAACAGTCGATGGCTACACCTTC. This codes for CASSLGRGLTVDGYTF. This chain links TRBV7-6 with TRBJ1-2, with D possibly matching TRBD1 (5 bases). Germline CDR1 reads SGHVS; CDR2 reads FNYEAQ. The CDR3 extends over 16 amino acids. V dropped 1 base and J dropped 6 bases, with 18 bases sitting between them.

This rearrangement joins TRBV5-1 to TRBJ2-1, with D possibly being TRBD1 (6 bases). Looked up from germline, CDR1 is SGHRS and CDR2 is YFSETQ. V was trimmed by 1 base and J by 8 bases, leaving 16 bases between them. The CDR3 is 15 residues long. In nucleotides, the CDR3 is TGCGCCAGCAGCTTGTTAACAGGGTCTAACGATGAGCAGTTCTTC. It is translated as CASSLLTGSNDEQFF.